What follows are 24 T cell receptor beta chains derived from one specimen sequenced in a study of blood T cell repertoires in COVID-19. Measured with immunoSEQ multiplex PCR; TCRdb has only the in-frame clones, and not every one. This table holds over 200,000 clones, 84% found once. The sequenced material came from peripheral blood. These receptors all come from a woman over 75 with active or convalescent COVID-19.

V usage is TRBV28 and J usage is TRBJ1-6; possibly TRBD1 for D (6 bases). The V end was cut by 6 bases, the J end by 3 bases, with 12 bases between. CDR1 is MDHEN and CDR2 is SYDVKM in the germline V gene. The CDR3 length is 15 residues. The CDR3 sequence: CASRENRVYNSPLHF. DNA for the CDR3: TGTGCCAGCAGGGAGAACAGGGTCTATAATTCACCCCTCCACTTT.

The table lists this clone with a few counts. The V call is TRBV2, the J call TRBJ1-5; D perhaps matches TRBD1 (6 bases). The CDR3 loop spans 15 amino acids. CDR1 SNHLY and CDR2 FYNNEI come from the germline V gene. Trimming cost V 5 bases and J 9 bases, with 20 bases left between them. CDR3 coding DNA: TGTGCCAGCAGTCTCGGGTACCGAGGGGGATGGCCCCAGCATTTT. Encoded protein: CASSLGYRGGWPQHF.

The V call is TRBV6-2 or TRBV6-3, the J call TRBJ2-5; perhaps TRBD1 as D (6 bases). The CDR3 loop spans 15 amino acids. From germline, CDR1 is MNHEY and CDR2 SVGEGT. Trimming pared 0 bases from V and 6 bases from J, leaving 14 bases between. CDR3: CASSYSGGRGKTQYF. The CDR3 nucleotides are TGTGCCAGCAGTTACTCAGGCGGCAGGGGCAAGACCCAGTACTTC.

The V call is TRBV3-1 (or the pseudogene TRBV3-2), the J call TRBJ2-1; D unresolved. V was trimmed by 3 bases and J by 0 bases, leaving 6 bases between them. The CDR3 is 14 amino acids. Germline values: CDR1 LGHDT, CDR2 YNNKEL (reference sequence). CDR3 in DNA: TGTGCCAGCAGCCAGAGCCTCTCCTACAATGAGCAGTTCTTC. It yields the protein CASSQSLSYNEQFF.

The V call is TRBV27, the J call TRBJ2-2; the match to TRBD2 covers 14 bases. CDR1 MNHEY and CDR2 SMNVEV come from the germline V gene (reference sequence). V trimming: 2 bases; J trimming: 3 bases; junction bases outside the gene matches: 8. The CDR3 totals 19 residues. CDR3 protein: CASSLPGLAGGLHTGELFF. The CDR3 bases are TGTGCCAGCAGTTTACCCGGACTAGCGGGGGGTCTACACACCGGGGAGCTGTTTTTT.

V and J are TRBV28 and TRBJ2-1; D possibly corresponds to TRBD1 (6 bases). V was cut by 9 bases and J by 1 base, with 10 bases left in between. Germline assignment: CDR1 MDHEN and CDR2 SYDVKM. This CDR3 contains 13 residues. CDR3 amino acids: CASYTGSYNEQFF. Here the CDR3 DNA reads TGTGCCAGTTATACAGGGTCCTACAATGAGCAGTTCTTC.

This clone was recorded a few times. The chain employs TRBV28 and TRBJ1-5, with TRBD1 as a possible D gene (5 bases). The germline gives CDR1 MDHEN, CDR2 SYDVKM. Trimming stripped 7 bases from V and 6 bases from J, with 16 bases between. This CDR3 is built from 14 residues. The CDR3 region has the DNA TGTGCCAGCACCTTCGGGGGGGAGGTTCAGCCCCAGCATTTT. Encoded protein: CASTFGGEVQPQHF.

In DNA form, the CDR3 reads TGCGCCAGCAGCCAAGATTCCGGACAGAGAAAGAGCAATCAGCCCCAGCATTTT. Translated: CASSQDSGQRKSNQPQHF. This chain connects TRBV4-3 to TRBJ1-5, with TRBD1 as a possible D gene (6 bases). The V gene lost 0 bases and the J gene lost 1 base, with 16 bases spanning the gap. This CDR3 comprises 18 residues. The germline gives CDR1 LGHNA, CDR2 YSLEER.

About this clone: This same CDR3 is encoded by further DNA sequences in the sample. V gene TRBV18 combines with J gene TRBJ1-2; D not resolved. CDR1 is KGHSH, CDR2 LQKENI, per germline. Trimming took 3 bases from V and 2 from J, leaving 7 bases between them. This CDR3 has 13 amino acids. In DNA form, the CDR3 reads TGTGCCAGCTCACCTGGCGGAAACTATGGCTACACCTTC. Protein sequence: CASSPGGNYGYTF. Full variable domain (rest looked up from reference TRBV18 and TRBJ1-2): NAGVMQNPRHLVRRRGQEARLRCSPMKGHSHVYWYRQLPEEGLKFMVYLQKENIIDESGMPKERFSAEFPKEGPSILRIQQVVRGDSAAYFCASSPGGNYGYTFGSGTRLTVV.

The chain combines TRBV6-5 with TRBJ2-1; 11 bases line up with TRBD2. The V gene end was trimmed by 6 bases and the J gene end by 9 bases; junction bases not matched to a gene: 10. CDR1 and CDR2 from the germline V gene are MNHEY and SVGAGI. This CDR3 is built from 15 residues. Written as DNA, the CDR3 is TGTGCCAGCAGCCCGAATTTAGCGGGAGGGCCTGAGCAGTTCTTC. Encoded protein: CASSPNLAGGPEQFF.

J is TRBJ2-1 and V is TRBV7-2; possibly TRBD1 for D (6 bases). Germline CDR1 and CDR2: SGHTA and FQGNSA. This CDR3 is built from 15 residues. V was clipped by 5 bases and J by 2 bases, with 13 bases between them. The CDR3 sequence: CASSPRKGAYNEQFF. In DNA form, the CDR3 reads TGTGCCAGCAGCCCCCGGAAGGGGGCCTACAATGAGCAGTTCTTC.

The chain has TRBV7-2 and TRBJ2-7; weak D call: TRBD1 (6 bases). Between the trimmed V and J ends, which lost 0 bases and 6 bases, there was a span of 12 bases. This CDR3 spans 14 amino acids. CDR1 and CDR2 from the germline V gene are SGHTA and FQGNSA. DNA for the CDR3: TGTGCCAGCAGCTTAGCGCACAGCAGGGGCGAGCAGTACTTC. This codes for CASSLAHSRGEQYF.

The V call is TRBV5-1, the J call TRBJ2-3; 9 bases fit TRBD1. Losses at the gene ends were 6 bases for V and 2 bases for J; bases not matched to a gene: 16. Germline V gives CDR1 SGHRS, CDR2 YFSETQ. The length of the CDR3 is 18 residues. This CDR3 is CASMNTGGPFKDTDTQYF. The CDR3 nucleotides read TGCGCCAGCATGAATACAGGGGGCCCCTTTAAGGACACAGATACGCAGTATTTT.

The chain has TRBV15 and TRBJ2-5, with 8 nucleotides matching TRBD2. CDR1 LNHNV and CDR2 YYDKDF come from the germline V gene (reference sequence). J gave up 5 bases and V 3 bases, and 5 bases lay outside the gene matches. The CDR3 is 14 residues long. The CDR3 protein is CATSRSGGGETQYF. The CDR3 nucleotides read TGTGCCACCAGCAGGAGCGGGGGTGGGGAGACCCAGTACTTC.

The rearrangement uses TRBV5-1 and TRBJ2-3; TRBD2 agrees at 10 bases. The CDR3 length is 16 residues. Germline lookup yields CDR1 SGHRS and CDR2 YFSETQ. V lost 4 bases to trimming and J lost 3 bases; unmatched junction nucleotides: 8. The CDR3 protein is CASSIGLAVKTDTQYF. The CDR3 DNA reads as TGCGCCAGCAGCATCGGACTAGCGGTGAAGACAGATACGCAGTATTTT.

The rearrangement joins TRBV7-2 to TRBJ1-1; TRBD1 matches 9 bases. J gave up 5 bases and V 2 bases, and 9 bases lay outside the gene matches. CDR1 is SGHTA and CDR2 is FQGNSA in the germline V gene. There are 16 residues in the CDR3. This CDR3 reads CASSLPPGTGKTEAFF. The CDR3 nucleotides are TGTGCCAGCAGCTTACCTCCCGGGACAGGGAAGACTGAAGCTTTCTTT.

This clone appeared a few times. The chain combines TRBV29-1 with TRBJ2-2; 7 bases line up with TRBD2. With 7 bases clipped from V and 0 bases from J, the junction kept 5 bases outside the gene matches. In germline, CDR1 is SQVTM, CDR2 ANQGSEA. The CDR3 covers 14 residues. CDR3 region: CSARRGSNTGELFF. CDR3 in DNA: TGCAGCGCCAGGCGGGGGTCGAACACCGGGGAGCTGTTTTTT.

The V and J genes are TRBV5-1 and TRBJ2-1; 7 bases are shared with TRBD2. The germline gives CDR1 SGHRS, CDR2 YFSETQ. With V trimmed by 2 bases and J by 9 bases, 14 bases remained unmatched. CDR3 length equals 16 residues. The CDR3 DNA reads TGCGCCAGCAGCTTAGATCCTAGCGGCCAGGCAGGTGAGCAGTTCTTC. Amino acids: CASSLDPSGQAGEQFF.

This sequence joins TRBV9 and TRBJ1-1; 10 bases match TRBD1. CDR3 length equals 13 residues. Looked up from germline, CDR1 is SGDLS and CDR2 is YYNGEE. With 7 bases clipped from V and 2 bases from J, the junction kept 2 bases outside the gene matches. CDR3 DNA sequence: TGTGCCAGCGGGACAGGGGTCAACACTGAAGCTTTCTTT. Protein sequence: CASGTGVNTEAFF.

The CDR3 is CASSFRRGGEQYF. The CDR3 nucleotides are TGTGCCAGCAGCTTCAGGCGGGGGGGCGAGCAGTACTTC. The chain joins TRBV11-2 to TRBJ2-7; 9 bases map to TRBD2. The germline V gene encodes CDR1 SGHAT and CDR2 FQNNGV. The V gene end was trimmed by 3 bases and the J gene end by 6 bases; junction bases not matched to a gene: 3. The CDR3 is 13 residues long.

The chain joins TRBV24-1 to TRBJ2-3; 14 bases align to TRBD2. CDR1 is KGHDR and CDR2 is SFDVKD in the germline V gene. V trimming: 4 bases; J trimming: 3 bases; junction bases outside the gene matches: 2. This CDR3 spans 16 amino acids. CDR3 region: CATSEGLAGGTDTQYF. In DNA form, the CDR3 reads TGTGCCACCAGTGAAGGACTAGCGGGAGGTACAGATACGCAGTATTTT.

The chain combines TRBV10-3 with TRBJ1-2; 7 bases fit TRBD1. The CDR3 is 15 residues long. V lost 2 bases, J lost 4 bases, and 7 bases stayed unmatched. Germline CDR1 ENHRY, CDR2 SYGVKD. Written as DNA, the CDR3 is TGTGCCATCAGTGAGGGACAGGCCGGGGGCTATGGCTACACCTTC. Translating gives CAISEGQAGGYGYTF.

This chain connects TRBV19 to TRBJ2-3; a weak D match, TRBD1 (6 bases). V dropped 5 bases and J dropped 2 bases, with 11 bases sitting between them. CDR1 and CDR2 from the germline V gene are LNHDA and SQIVND (reference sequence). The CDR3 sequence is 14 residues long. CDR3 in amino acids: CASSQGPNTDTQYF. CDR3 DNA: TGTGCCAGTAGTCAGGGGCCCAACACAGATACGCAGTATTTT. The full variable domain, in which reference TRBV19 and TRBJ2-3 provide the parts outside the CDR3, is DGGITQSPKYLFRKEGQNVTLSCEQNLNHDAMYWYRQDPGQGLRLIYYSQIVNDFQKGDIAEGYSVSREKKESFPLTVTSAQKNPTAFYLCASSQGPNTDTQYFGPGTRLTVL.

This chain connects TRBV7-8 to TRBJ1-6, with TRBD1 as a possible D gene (5 bases). The CDR3 covers 15 residues. Trimming pared 1 base from V and 9 bases from J, leaving 13 bases between. The germline gives CDR1 SGHVS, CDR2 FQNEAQ. The CDR3 sequence is CASSLGQIQLSPLHF. In nucleotides, the CDR3 is TGTGCCAGCAGCTTAGGACAGATTCAGCTTTCACCCCTCCACTTT.